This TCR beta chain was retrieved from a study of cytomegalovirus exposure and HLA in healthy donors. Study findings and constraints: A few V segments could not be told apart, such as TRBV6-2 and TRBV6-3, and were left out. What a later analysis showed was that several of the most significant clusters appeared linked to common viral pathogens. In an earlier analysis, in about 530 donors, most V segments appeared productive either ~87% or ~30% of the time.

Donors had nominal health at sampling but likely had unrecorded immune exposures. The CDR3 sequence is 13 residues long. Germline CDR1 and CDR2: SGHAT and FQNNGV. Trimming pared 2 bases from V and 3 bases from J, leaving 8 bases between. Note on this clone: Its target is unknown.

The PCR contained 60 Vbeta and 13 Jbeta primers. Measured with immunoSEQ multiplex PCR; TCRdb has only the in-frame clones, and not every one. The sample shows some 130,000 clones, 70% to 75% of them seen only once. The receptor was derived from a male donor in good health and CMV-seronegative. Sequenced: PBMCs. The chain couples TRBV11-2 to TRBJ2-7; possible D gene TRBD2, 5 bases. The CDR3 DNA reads TGTGCCAGCAGCTTACTCCGGGACTACGAGCAGTACTTC. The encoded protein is CASSLLRDYEQYF.